These T cell receptor beta chains were read from a single sample in a study of beta chain features in type 1 diabetes. Libraries were prepared by immunoSEQ multiplex PCR; TCRdb keeps only in-frame clonotypes and omits some of them. The sample shows fewer than 250,000 clones, about 70% of them seen only once. The sequencing input was naive CD4+ T cells from blood. These receptors all stem from a man aged 25 to 40 in good health. CDR3s include the opening cysteine and the closing phenylalanine or tryptophan. The order of the fields is clone size, J gene, V gene, CDR3 length, D gene, CDR3 DNA, CDR3 protein. A D gene is named only where the DNA matches it firmly. Some rows have no size entry. The others give once, few or many, or a class for an expanded clone.

>NA|TRBJ1-1|TRBV30|15|NA
TGTGCCTGGAGTGCAGCTCCGGGACCCTTCACTGAAGCTTTCTTT
CAWSAAPGPFTEAFF
>NA|TRBJ2-7|TRBV30|19|TRBD2
TGTGCCTGGAGTAACTGGGACAGGACCGTAGCGGGGGGTTCCCACGAGCAGTACTTC
CAWSNWDRTVAGGSHEQYF
>NA|TRBJ2-5|TRBV14|13|NA
TGTGCCAGCAGCCAATGGAACCAAGAGACCCAGTACTTC
CASSQWNQETQYF
>NA|TRBJ2-7|TRBV30|15|NA
TGTGCCTGGAGTGTACAGGGTCCCCCCACCTACGAGCAGTACTTC
CAWSVQGPPTYEQYF
>NA|TRBJ2-3|TRBV30|16|TRBD2
TGTTCCTGGAGTTCCGGACTAGCGGGAGAGACAGATACGCAGTATTTT
CSWSSGLAGETDTQYF
>few|TRBJ2-2|TRBV18|15|TRBD2
TGTGCCAGCTCCAGGACTAGCCAGGGCACCGGGGAGCTGTTTTTT
CASSRTSQGTGELFF
>NA|TRBJ2-5|TRBV10-3|13|TRBD2
TGTGCCATCAGCCCCGGGGGGTCCGAGACCCAGTACTTC
CAISPGGSETQYF
>NA|TRBJ1-2|TRBV10-3|13|NA
TGTGCCATCAGTGAGACAGGTCCGGAAGGCTACACCTTC
CAISETGPEGYTF
>NA|TRBJ2-5|TRBV7-2|14|TRBD1
TGTGCCAGCAGCCAACTCCAGGGGGCTGGGACCCAGTACTTC
CASSQLQGAGTQYF
>NA|TRBJ1-1|TRBV2|14|TRBD1
TGTGCCAGCAGCCCGGGACAGATGAACACTGAAGCTTTCTTT
CASSPGQMNTEAFF